The clone carrying this T cell receptor beta chain showed up just a few times. Molecular barcoding with unique molecular identifiers was used for the TCRbeta library. Using its own MiXCR run on the PCR reads, TCRdb lists one record per CDR3 protein. Of some 600,000 distinct CDR3 sequences listed, roughly 15% were seen once; the top ten hold 1.1%. The sample belongs to a study of T-cell reconstitution after alpha-beta-depleted transplantation in children. Trimming pared 5 bases from V and 7 bases from J, leaving 8 bases between. Per germline, CDR1 SEHNR and CDR2 FQNEAQ (reference sequence). This CDR3 is 11 amino acids long.

The source is a human donor who donated a stem cell graft to a child with acute myeloid leukemia. Source: PBMCs from the stem cell graft donor, taken from the stem cell graft. V and J are TRBV7-9 and TRBJ1-2, with unresolved D. Written as DNA, the CDR3 is TGTGCCAGCAGCGCCGGACCTGGCTACACCTTC. Translating it yields CASSAGPGYTF.